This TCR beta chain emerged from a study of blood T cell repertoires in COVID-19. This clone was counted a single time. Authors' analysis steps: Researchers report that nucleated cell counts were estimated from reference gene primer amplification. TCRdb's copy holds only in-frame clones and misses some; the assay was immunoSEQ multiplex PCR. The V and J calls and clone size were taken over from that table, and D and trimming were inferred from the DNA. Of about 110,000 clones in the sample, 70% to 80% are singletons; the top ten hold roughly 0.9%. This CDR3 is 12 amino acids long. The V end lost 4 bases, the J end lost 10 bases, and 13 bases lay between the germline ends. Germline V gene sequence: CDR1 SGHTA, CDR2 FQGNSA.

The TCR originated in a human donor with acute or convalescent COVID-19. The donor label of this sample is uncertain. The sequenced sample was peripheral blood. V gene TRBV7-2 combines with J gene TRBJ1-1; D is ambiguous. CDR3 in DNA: TGTGCCAGCAGCTCGGGAGCGGTGGTAGCTTTCTTT. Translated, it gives CASSSGAVVAFF.